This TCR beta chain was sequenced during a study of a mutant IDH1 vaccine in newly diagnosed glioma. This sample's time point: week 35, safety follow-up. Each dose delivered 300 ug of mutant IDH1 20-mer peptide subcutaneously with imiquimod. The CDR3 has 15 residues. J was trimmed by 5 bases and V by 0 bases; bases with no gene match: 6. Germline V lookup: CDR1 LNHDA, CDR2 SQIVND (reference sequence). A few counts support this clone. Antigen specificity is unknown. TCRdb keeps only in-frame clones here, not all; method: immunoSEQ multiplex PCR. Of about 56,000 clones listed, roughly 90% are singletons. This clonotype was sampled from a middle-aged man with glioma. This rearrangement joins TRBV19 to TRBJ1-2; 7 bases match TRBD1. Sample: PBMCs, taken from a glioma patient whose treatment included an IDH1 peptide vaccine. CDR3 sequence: CASSIDDRASYGYTF. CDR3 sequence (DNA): TGTGCCAGTAGTATAGATGACAGGGCGAGTTATGGCTACACCTTC.